This T cell receptor (beta chain) was observed in a study of technical replicates of blood from a few donors. Using immunoSEQ multiplex PCR, the repertoire was profiled, and TCRdb retains in-frame clones only, with some absent. The sample carries around 68,000 clones, 75% to 95% recorded once. The CDR3 length is 15 residues. V lost 4 bases to trimming and J lost 0 bases; unmatched junction nucleotides: 5. Germline V gene lookup returns CDR1 SGHRS and CDR2 YFSETQ. What was sequenced was T cells isolated from PBMCs. The gene calls are TRBV5-1 and TRBJ2-7; the match to TRBD2 covers 9 bases. This TCR derives from a human donor in good health. Some clones in this sample may be carry-over from other donors' samples. CDR3 amino acids: CASSRDSGSSYEQYF. In DNA form, the CDR3 reads TGCGCCAGCAGCCGAGATAGCGGGAGCTCCTACGAGCAGTACTTC.